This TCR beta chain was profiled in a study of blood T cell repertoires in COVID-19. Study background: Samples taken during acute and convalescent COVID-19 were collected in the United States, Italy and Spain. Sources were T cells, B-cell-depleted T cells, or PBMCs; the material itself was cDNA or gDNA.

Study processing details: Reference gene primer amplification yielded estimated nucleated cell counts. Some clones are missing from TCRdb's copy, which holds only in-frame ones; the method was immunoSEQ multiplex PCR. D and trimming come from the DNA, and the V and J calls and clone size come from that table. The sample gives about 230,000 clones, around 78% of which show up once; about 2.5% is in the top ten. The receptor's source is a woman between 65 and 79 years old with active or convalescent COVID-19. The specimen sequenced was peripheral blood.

The CDR3 is CASSQEAGAPYNEQFF. The CDR3 nucleotides are TGTGCCAGCAGCCAAGAAGCGGGAGCACCCTACAATGAGCAGTTCTTC. The chain links TRBV14 to TRBJ2-1; the match to TRBD2 covers 8 bases. Germline V gene data show CDR1 as SGHDN and CDR2 as FVKESK. J lost 2 bases, V lost 0 bases, and 3 bases had no gene match. This CDR3 is 16 amino acids long.